This TCR beta chain was identified in a study of T cell changes during pregnancy in multiple sclerosis. Produced via immunoSEQ multiplex PCR; TCRdb's table is partial and in-frame only. This sample carries roughly 40,000 clones, 75% to 95% of them seen once, and the ten largest clones take 0.43%. The TCR originated in a female donor with multiple sclerosis, enrolled in a pregnancy study. The sample in question was CD4+ T cells from peripheral blood mononuclear cells, obtained in the third trimester of pregnancy.

As DNA, the CDR3 is TGTGCCAGTACCTCTGGGGGGGCAGGCGACTATGGCTACACCTTC. It encodes CASTSGGAGDYGYTF. This chain joins TRBV19 and TRBJ1-2; D is perhaps TRBD1 (6 bases). From germline, CDR1 is LNHDA and CDR2 SQIVND (reference sequence). The germline V and J ends were trimmed by 7 bases and 3 bases, with 18 bases remaining between them. The CDR3 is 15 residues long.